The clone carrying this TCR beta chain was picked up a small number of times. Its cognate antigen is unknown. This specimen belongs to a study of response to subunit inactivated influenza vaccine. General study results and limits: T cells newly recruited by each seasonal influenza vaccination are few, the authors suggested.

V was clipped by 1 base and J by 0 bases, with 8 bases between them. CDR1 is SGHDT and CDR2 is YYEEEE in the germline V gene. This CDR3 is 15 amino acids long. TCRdb fed the RT-PCR reads into MiXCR, producing one record per CDR3 protein. The sample includes 600,000 to 850,000 distinct CDR3 sequences, less than 15% of them seen just once. The chain couples TRBV5-6 to TRBJ1-3; D uncertain. The TCR was taken from a man over 45 who received an inactivated influenza vaccine. The specimen was PBMCs from blood, collected 14 days before vaccination. In nucleotides, the CDR3 is TGTGCCAGCAGCTTGATACCGAGCTCTGGAAACACCATATATTTT. This encodes CASSLIPSSGNTIYF.